This T cell receptor beta chain was sequenced for a study of T cell responses to AZD1222 COVID-19 vaccine. Trimming left V 5 bases short and J 3 bases short, with 10 bases between. The CDR3 spans 14 residues. The germline V gene has CDR1 LNHDA and CDR2 SQIVND (reference sequence). Some clones are missing from TCRdb's copy, which holds only in-frame ones; the method was immunoSEQ multiplex PCR. The sample lists roughly 86,000 clones, 85% occurring once. This chain uses TRBV19 with TRBJ1-4; D possibly corresponds to TRBD1 (6 bases). The TCR sequence derives from an adult who received the AZD1222 COVID-19 vaccine. This specimen was peripheral blood, taken 28 days after the second AZD1222 dose. CDR3 sequence reads: CASSQRQANEKLFF. DNA for the CDR3: TGTGCCAGTAGTCAGAGACAGGCTAATGAAAAACTGTTTTTT. Variable domain in full (rest from reference TRBV19 and TRBJ1-4): DGGITQSPKYLFRKEGQNVTLSCEQNLNHDAMYWYRQDPGQGLRLIYYSQIVNDFQKGDIAEGYSVSREKKESFPLTVTSAQKNPTAFYLCASSQRQANEKLFFGSGTQLSVL.